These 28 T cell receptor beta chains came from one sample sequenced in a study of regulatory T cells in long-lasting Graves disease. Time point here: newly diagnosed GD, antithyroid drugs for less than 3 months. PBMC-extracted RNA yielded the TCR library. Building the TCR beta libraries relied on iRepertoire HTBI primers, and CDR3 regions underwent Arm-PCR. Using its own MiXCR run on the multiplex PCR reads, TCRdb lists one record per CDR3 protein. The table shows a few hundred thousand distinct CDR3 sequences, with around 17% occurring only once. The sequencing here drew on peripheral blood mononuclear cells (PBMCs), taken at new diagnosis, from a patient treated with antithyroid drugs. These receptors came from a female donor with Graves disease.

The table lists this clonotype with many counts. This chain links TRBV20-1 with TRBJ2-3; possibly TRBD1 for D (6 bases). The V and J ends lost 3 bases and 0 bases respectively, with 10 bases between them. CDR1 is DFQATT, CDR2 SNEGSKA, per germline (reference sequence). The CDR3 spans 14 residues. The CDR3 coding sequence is TGCAGTGCTAGTCTCCAGGGGAGCACAGATACGCAGTATTTT. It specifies CSASLQGSTDTQYF.

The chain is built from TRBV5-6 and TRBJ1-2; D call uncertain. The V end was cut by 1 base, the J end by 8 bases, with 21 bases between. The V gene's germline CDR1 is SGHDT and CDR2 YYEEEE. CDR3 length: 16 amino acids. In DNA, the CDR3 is TGTGCCAGCAGCTTGTCTAGACGGAACCGGGCGGTGGGCTACACCTTC. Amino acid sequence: CASSLSRRNRAVGYTF.

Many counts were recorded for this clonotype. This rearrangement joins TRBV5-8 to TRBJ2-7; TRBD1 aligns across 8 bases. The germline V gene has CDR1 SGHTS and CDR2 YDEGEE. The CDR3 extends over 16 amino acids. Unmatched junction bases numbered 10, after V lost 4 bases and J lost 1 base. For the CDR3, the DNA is TGTGCCAGCAGCACCCTCCGAGGACAGGGATCCTACGAGCAGTACTTC. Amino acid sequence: CASSTLRGQGSYEQYF. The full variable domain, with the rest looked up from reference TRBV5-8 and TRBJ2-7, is EAGVTQSPTHLIKTRGQQATLRCSPISGHTSVYWYQQALGLGLQFLLWYDEGEERNRGNFPPRFSGRQFPNYSSELNVNALELEDSALYLCASSTLRGQGSYEQYFGPGTRLTVT.

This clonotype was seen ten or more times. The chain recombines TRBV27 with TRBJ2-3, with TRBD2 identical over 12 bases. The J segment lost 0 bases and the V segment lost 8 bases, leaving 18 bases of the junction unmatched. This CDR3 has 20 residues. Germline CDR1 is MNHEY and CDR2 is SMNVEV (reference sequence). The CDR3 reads CASPNMGTSGLNYSTDTQYF. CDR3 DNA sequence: TGTGCCAGCCCAAATATGGGGACTAGCGGGCTAAATTATAGCACAGATACGCAGTATTTT.

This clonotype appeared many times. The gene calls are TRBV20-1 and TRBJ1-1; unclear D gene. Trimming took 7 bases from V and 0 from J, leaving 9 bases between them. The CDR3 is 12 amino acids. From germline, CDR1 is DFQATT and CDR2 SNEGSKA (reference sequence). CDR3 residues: CSVMLLNTEAFF. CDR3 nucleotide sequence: TGCAGTGTCATGCTATTGAACACTGAAGCTTTCTTT.

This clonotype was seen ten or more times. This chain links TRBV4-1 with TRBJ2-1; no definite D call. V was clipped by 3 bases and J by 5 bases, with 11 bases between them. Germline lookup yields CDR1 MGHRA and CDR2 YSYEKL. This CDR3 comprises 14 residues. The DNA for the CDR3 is TGCGCCAGCAGCCACCCCGCCGGACACAATGAGCAGTTCTTC. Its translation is CASSHPAGHNEQFF.

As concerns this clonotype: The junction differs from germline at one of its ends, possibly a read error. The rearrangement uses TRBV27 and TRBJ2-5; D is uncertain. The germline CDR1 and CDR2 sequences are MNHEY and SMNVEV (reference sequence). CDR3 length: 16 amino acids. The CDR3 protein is CAGSPRASYGQETQYF. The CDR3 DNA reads TGTGCCGGCAGTCCAAGGGCTAGTTACGGGCAAGAGACCCAGTACTTC.

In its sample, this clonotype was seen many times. This CDR3 reads CASSEGDRTARPQHF. The CDR3 region has the DNA TGTGCCAGCTCGGAGGGGGACAGGACTGCGCGGCCCCAGCATTTT. This chain connects TRBV18 to TRBJ1-5; 8 bases are shared with TRBD1. The CDR3 covers 15 residues. The germline gives CDR1 KGHSH, CDR2 LQKENI. J was trimmed by 9 bases and V by 6 bases; bases with no gene match: 13. Looking up the rest from reference TRBV18 and TRBJ1-5 gives the full variable domain: NAGVMQNPRHLVRRRGQEARLRCSPMKGHSHVYWYRQLPEEGLKFMVYLQKENIIDESGMPKERFSAEFPKEGPSILRIQQVVRGDSAAYFCASSEGDRTARPQHFGDGTRLSIL.

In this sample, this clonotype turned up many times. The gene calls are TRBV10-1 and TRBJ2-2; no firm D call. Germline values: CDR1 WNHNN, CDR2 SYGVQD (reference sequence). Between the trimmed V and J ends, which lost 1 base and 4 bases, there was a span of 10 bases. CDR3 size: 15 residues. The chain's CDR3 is CASSEWTSGTGELFF. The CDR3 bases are TGCGCCAGCAGTGAGTGGACCTCTGGCACCGGGGAGCTGTTTTTT.

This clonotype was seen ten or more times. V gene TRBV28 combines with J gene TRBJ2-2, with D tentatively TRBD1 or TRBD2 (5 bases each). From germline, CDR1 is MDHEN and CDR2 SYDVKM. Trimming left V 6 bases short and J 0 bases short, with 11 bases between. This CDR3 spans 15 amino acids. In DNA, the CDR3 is TGTGCCAGCAGAAAGGGACCAGCGAACACCGGGGAGCTGTTTTTT. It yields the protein CASRKGPANTGELFF.

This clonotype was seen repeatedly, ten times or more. In DNA, the CDR3 is TGTGCCAGTAGCGGCGGGCTCCCGTCCTACGAGCAGTACTTC. Its translation is CASSGGLPSYEQYF. The rearrangement joins TRBV19 to TRBJ2-7; a possible D gene is TRBD2 (5 bases). Germline lookup yields CDR1 LNHDA and CDR2 SQIVND (reference sequence). This CDR3 contains 14 residues. V lost 6 bases and J 1 base, leaving 13 bases between the germline ends.

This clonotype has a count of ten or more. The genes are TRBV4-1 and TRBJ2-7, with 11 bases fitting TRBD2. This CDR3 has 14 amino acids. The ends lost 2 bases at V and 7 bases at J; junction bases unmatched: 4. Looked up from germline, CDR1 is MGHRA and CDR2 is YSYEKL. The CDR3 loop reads CASSQPTSGTEQYF. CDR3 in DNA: TGCGCCAGCAGCCAACCGACTAGCGGGACAGAGCAGTACTTC.

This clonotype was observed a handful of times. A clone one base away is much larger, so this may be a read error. CDR3 region: CAGSLQGGYGYTF. The CDR3 bases are TGTGCCGGCAGCTTGCAGGGCGGCTATGGCTACACCTTC. The chain couples TRBV7-3 to TRBJ1-2; TRBD1 might be the D (5 bases). The germline CDR1 and CDR2 sequences are SGHTA and FQGTGA. The length of the CDR3 is 13 residues.

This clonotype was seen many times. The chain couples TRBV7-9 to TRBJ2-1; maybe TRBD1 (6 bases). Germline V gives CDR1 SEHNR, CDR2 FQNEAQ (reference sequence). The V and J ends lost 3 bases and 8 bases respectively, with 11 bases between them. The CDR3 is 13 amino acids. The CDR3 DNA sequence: TGTGCCAGCAGCTTTCTGGGGGCGGATGAGCAGTTCTTC. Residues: CASSFLGADEQFF. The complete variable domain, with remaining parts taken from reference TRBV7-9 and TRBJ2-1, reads DTGVSQNPRHKITKRGQNVTFRCDPISEHNRLYWYRQTLGQGPEFLTYFQNEAQLEKSRLLSDRFSAERPKGSFSTLEIQRTEQGDSAMYLCASSFLGADEQFFGPGTRLTVL.

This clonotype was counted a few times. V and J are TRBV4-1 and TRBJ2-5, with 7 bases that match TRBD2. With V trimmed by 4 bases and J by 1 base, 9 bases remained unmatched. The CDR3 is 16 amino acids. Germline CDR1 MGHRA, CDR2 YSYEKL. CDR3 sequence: CASSRTEREFQETQYF. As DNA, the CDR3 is TGCGCCAGCAGCCGCACCGAGCGGGAATTCCAAGAGACCCAGTACTTC.

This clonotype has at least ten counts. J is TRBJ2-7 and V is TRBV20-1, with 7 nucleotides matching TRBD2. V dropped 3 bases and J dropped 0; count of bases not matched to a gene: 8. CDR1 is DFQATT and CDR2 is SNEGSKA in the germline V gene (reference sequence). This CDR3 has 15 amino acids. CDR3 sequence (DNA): TGCAGTGCTAGGAAGCCTAGCGGCAACTCCTACGAGCAGTACTTC. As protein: CSARKPSGNSYEQYF.

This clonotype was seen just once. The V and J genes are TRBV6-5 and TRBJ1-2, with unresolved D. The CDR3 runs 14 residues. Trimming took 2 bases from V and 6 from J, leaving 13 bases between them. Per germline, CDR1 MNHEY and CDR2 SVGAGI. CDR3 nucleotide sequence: TGTGCCAGCAGTTACAACAGTCCGCCGGATGGCTACACCTTC. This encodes CASSYNSPPDGYTF.

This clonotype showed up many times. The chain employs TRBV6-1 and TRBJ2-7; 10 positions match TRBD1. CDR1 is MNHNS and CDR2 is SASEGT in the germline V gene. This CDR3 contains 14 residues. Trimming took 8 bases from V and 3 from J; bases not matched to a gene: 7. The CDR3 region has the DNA TGTGCCAGCGGCCGAGGACAGGGGGACTACGAGCAGTACTTC. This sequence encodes CASGRGQGDYEQYF.

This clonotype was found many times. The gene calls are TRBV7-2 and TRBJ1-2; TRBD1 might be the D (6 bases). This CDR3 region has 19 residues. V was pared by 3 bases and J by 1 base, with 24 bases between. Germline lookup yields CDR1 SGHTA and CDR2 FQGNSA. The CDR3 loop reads CASSLREGGRRKGNYGYTF. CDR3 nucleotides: TGTGCCAGCAGCTTGAGGGAGGGGGGCAGACGCAAGGGTAACTATGGCTACACCTTC.

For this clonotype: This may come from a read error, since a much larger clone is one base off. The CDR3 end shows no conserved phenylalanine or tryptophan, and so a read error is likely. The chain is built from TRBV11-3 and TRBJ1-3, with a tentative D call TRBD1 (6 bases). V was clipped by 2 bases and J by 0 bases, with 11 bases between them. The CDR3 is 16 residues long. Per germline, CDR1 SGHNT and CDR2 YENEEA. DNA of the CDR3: TGTGCCAGCAGCTTACGAGGACAGAGCTCTGGAAACACCATATATTTG. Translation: CASSLRGQSSGNTIYL.

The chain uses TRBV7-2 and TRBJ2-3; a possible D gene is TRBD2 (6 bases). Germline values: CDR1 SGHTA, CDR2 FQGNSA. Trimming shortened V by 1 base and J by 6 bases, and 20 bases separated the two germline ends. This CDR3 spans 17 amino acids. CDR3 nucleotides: TGTGCCAGCAGCTTAGACACCTTCGGAGGGAGAAGCGATACGCAGTATTTT. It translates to CASSLDTFGGRSDTQYF.

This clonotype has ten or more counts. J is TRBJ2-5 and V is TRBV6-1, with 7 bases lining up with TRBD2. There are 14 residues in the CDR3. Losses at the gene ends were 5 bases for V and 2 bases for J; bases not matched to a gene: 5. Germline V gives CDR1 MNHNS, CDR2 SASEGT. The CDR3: CASSPREAQETQYF. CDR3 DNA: TGTGCCAGCAGTCCCCGGGAGGCTCAAGAGACCCAGTACTTC.

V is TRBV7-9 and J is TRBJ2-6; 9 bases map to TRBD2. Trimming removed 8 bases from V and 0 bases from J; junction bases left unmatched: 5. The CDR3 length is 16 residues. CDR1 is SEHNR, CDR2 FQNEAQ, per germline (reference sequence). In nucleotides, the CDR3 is TGTGCCAGCGAAGCGGGAGGCCTCTCTGGGGCCAACGTCCTGACTTTC. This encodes CASEAGGLSGANVLTF.

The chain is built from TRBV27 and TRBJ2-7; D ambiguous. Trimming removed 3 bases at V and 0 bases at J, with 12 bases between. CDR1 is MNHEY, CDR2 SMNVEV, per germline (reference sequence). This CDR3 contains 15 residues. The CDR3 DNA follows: TGTGCCAGCAGTTTCAGGACCTACAGCTCCTACGAGCAGTACTTC. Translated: CASSFRTYSSYEQYF.

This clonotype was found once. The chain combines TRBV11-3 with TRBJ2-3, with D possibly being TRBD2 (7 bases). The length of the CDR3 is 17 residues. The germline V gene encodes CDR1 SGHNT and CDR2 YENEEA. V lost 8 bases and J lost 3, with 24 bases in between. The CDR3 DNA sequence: TGTGCCAGCCAAGGGAACGAGGGGGACTATCGGACAGATACGCAGTATTTT. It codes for CASQGNEGDYRTDTQYF.

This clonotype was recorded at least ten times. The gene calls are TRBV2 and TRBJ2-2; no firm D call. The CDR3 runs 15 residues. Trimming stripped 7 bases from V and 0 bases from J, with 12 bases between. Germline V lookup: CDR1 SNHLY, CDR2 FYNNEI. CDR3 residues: CASKSRGSNTGELFF. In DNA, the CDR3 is TGTGCCAGCAAATCACGCGGTTCGAACACCGGGGAGCTGTTTTTT. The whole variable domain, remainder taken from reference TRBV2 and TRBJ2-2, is EPEVTQTPSHQVTQMGQEVILRCVPISNHLYFYWYRQILGQKVEFLVSFYNNEISEKSEIFDDQFSVERPDGSNFTLKIRSTKLEDSAMYFCASKSRGSNTGELFFGEGSRLTVL.

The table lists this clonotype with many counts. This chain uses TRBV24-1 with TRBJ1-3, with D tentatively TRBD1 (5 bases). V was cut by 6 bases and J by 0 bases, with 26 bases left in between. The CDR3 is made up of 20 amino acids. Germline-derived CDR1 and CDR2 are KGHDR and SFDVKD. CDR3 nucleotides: TGTGCCACCAGTCCGGGATGGAGACAGCGCCTCTTAAGCTCTGGAAACACCATATATTTT. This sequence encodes CATSPGWRQRLLSSGNTIYF.

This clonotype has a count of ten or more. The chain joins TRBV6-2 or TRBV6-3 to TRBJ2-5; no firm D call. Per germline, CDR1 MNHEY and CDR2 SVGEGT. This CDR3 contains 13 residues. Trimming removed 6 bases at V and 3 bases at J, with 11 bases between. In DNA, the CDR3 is TGTGCCAGCAGCCCACGATCGAAAGAGACCCAGTACTTC. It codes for CASSPRSKETQYF.